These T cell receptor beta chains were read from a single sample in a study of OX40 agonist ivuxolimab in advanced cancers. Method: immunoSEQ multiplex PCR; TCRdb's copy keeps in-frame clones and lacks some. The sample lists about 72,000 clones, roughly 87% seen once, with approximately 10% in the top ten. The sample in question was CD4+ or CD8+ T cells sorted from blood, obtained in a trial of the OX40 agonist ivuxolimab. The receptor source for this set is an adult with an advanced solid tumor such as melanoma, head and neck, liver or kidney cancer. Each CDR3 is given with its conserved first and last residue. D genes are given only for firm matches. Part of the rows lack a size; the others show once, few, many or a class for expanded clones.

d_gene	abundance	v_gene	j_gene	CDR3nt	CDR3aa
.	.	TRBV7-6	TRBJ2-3	TGTGCCAGCAGCTTATCCTATATCGGGACAACGCAGTATTTT	CASSLSYIGTTQYF
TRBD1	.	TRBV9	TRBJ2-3	TGTGCCAGCAGCGCCCGTGGAAAGGCAGGGGGCTGGGATACGCAGTATTTT	CASSARGKAGGWDTQYF
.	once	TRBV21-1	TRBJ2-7	TGTGCCAGCAGCATCCAGCGGGGCCTCTCCTACGAGCAGTACTTC	CASSIQRGLSYEQYF
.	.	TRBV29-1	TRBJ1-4	TGCAGCGTTCAAAAGGGGACGCGAGCTAATGAAAAACTGTTTTTT	CSVQKGTRANEKLFF
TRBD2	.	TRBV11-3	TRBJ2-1	TGTGCCAGCAGCTTTAGCGGGGTTTCCTACAATGAGCAGTTCTTC	CASSFSGVSYNEQFF
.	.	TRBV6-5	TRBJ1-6	TGTGCCAGCAGTTACTCTCCAGGGACGGCACCCCTCCACTTT	CASSYSPGTAPLHF
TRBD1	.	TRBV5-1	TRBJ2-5	TGCGCCAGCAGTAGACAGGGGAGTGAGGAGACCCAGTACTTC	CASSRQGSEETQYF
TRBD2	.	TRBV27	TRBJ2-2	TGTGCCAGCAGTGCCCTAGCGGGGGGCCATACCGGGGAGCTGTTTTTT	CASSALAGGHTGELFF
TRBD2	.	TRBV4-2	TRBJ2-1	TGTGCCAGCAGCCAGGGTGGACTAGCGCAGAGCTCCTACAATGAGCAGTTCTTC	CASSQGGLAQSSYNEQFF
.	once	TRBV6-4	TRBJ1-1	TGTGCCAGCAGTGAGCGGGGGATGAACACTGAAGCTTTCTTT	CASSERGMNTEAFF
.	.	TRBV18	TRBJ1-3	TGTGCCAGCTCACCACCGAGGTTGGACGGAAACACCATATATTTT	CASSPPRLDGNTIYF
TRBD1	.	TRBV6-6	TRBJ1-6	TGTGCCAGCAGTTACCAGGGGGACCGATCACCCCTCCACTTT	CASSYQGDRSPLHF
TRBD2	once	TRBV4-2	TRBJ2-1	TGTGCCAGCAGCCAAGACAGTAGACTAGCGGCCTACAATGAGCAGTTCTTC	CASSQDSRLAAYNEQFF
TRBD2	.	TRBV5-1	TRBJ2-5	TGCGCCAGCAGCTTGGAGGTAGCGGGGGGCCAAGAGACCCAGTACTTC	CASSLEVAGGQETQYF
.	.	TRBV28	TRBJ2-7	TGTGCCAGCAGCCCCCGAGGGCTAGCTCGCTACGAGCAGTACTTC	CASSPRGLARYEQYF
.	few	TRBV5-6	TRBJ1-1	TGTGCCAGCAGCTTGGTTGGCGGAGCCACGAACACTGAAGCTTTCTTT	CASSLVGGATNTEAFF
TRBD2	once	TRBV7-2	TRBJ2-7	TGTGCCAGCAGCTTAACTAGCGGGAGAGGCTACGAGCAGTACTTC	CASSLTSGRGYEQYF
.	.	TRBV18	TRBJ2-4	TGTGCCAGCTCACCACCGAACAACCTAGCCAAAAACATTCAGTACTTC	CASSPPNNLAKNIQYF
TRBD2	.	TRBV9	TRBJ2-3	TGTGCCAGCAGCGGCGGGACTAGCGGGACCGCCTCCACAGATACGCAGTATTTT	CASSGGTSGTASTDTQYF
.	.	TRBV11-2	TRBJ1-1	TGTGCCAGCAGCCCGTCCGGCAGGCACACTGAAGCTTTCTTT	CASSPSGRHTEAFF
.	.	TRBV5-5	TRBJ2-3	TGTGCCAGCAGCTTCAAACGCACAGATACGCAGTATTTT	CASSFKRTDTQYF
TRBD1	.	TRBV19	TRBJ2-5	TGTGCCAGTAGTTCCCGGACAGGGGGCCCCTTTCAAGAGACCCAGTACTTC	CASSSRTGGPFQETQYF
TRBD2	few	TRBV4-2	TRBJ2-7	TGTGCCAGCAGCCAAGACGGGAGCGGGGGTACGGCCGAGCAGTACTTC	CASSQDGSGGTAEQYF
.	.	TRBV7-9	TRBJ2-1	TGTGCCAGCAGCTTCGGACAGCCGGAGCAGTTCTTC	CASSFGQPEQFF
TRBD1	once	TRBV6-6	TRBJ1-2	TGTGCCAGCAGTTGGGACAGGGCTCGGAGGGGGTATGGCTACACCTTC	CASSWDRARRGYGYTF
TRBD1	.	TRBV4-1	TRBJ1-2	TGTGCCAGCAGCCAAGACGACAGGGTACCCTATGGCTACACCTTC	CASSQDDRVPYGYTF
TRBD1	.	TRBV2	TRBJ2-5	TGTGCCAGCAGTTTGATCCGGGACAGGGACCAAGAGACCCAGTACTTC	CASSLIRDRDQETQYF
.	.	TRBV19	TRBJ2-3	TGTGCCAGTAGTTGGGGGATGATCCCAGATACGCAGTATTTT	CASSWGMIPDTQYF
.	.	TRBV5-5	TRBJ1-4	TGTGCCAGCAGCTTGAGTTTCTCGTACGCTAATGAAAAACTGTTTTTT	CASSLSFSYANEKLFF
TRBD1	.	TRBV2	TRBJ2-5	TGTGCCAGCGTCAGGGGGCGCACGGAGACCCAGTACTTC	CASVRGRTETQYF